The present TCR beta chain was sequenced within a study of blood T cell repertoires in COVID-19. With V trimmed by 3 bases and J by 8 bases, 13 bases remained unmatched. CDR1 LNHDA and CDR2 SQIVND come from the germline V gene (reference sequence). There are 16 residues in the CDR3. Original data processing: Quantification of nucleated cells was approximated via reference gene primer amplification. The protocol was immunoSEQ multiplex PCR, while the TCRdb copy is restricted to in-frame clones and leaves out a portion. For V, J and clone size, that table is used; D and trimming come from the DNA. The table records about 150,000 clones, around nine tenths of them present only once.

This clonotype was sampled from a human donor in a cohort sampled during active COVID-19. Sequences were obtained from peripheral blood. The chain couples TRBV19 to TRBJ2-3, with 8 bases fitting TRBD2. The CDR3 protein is CASSISASGYYGTQYF. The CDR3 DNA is TGTGCCAGTAGTATTTCGGCTAGCGGGTACTATGGTACGCAGTATTTT.